This TCR beta chain emerged from a study of shared clonotypes between healthy human individuals. TCRdb's copy holds only in-frame clones and misses some; the assay was immunoSEQ multiplex PCR. The sample gives some 690,000 clones, roughly 88% of which show up once; 30% to 40% is in the top ten. The germline V and J ends were trimmed by 0 bases and 5 bases, with 15 bases remaining between them. From germline, CDR1 is SGHRS and CDR2 YFSETQ. The CDR3 has 16 residues. Specimen: memory CD8+ T cells from PBMCs. Documented subset: CD45RO+ cells pooled with CCR7-negative TemRA cells. The gene calls are TRBV5-1 and TRBJ2-1; perhaps TRBD2 as D (6 bases). The TCR was taken from a young man in good health. Some clones in this sample may be carry-over from other donors' samples. Written as DNA, the CDR3 is TGCGCCAGCAGCTTGGAGGCCCCTAGCGCGCACAATGAGCAGTTCTTC. Its translation is CASSLEAPSAHNEQFF.